Listed here are 15 T cell receptor beta chains from one sample, sequenced in a study of cytomegalovirus exposure and HLA in healthy donors. The PCR employed 60 Vbeta primers together with 13 Jbeta primers. The assay was immunoSEQ multiplex PCR, and TCRdb's table has in-frame clones only and misses some. Of around 95,000 clones listed, around four fifths are singletons. Sequencing was done on a sample of PBMCs. These receptors all stem from a man aged 25 to 40 in good health and CMV-seropositive.

The chain combines TRBV19 with TRBJ1-2, with D tentatively TRBD1 (5 bases). The V end lost 7 bases, the J end lost 2 bases, and 17 bases lay between the germline ends. Germline CDR1 LNHDA, CDR2 SQIVND (reference sequence). The CDR3 extends over 15 amino acids. Here the CDR3 reads CASTLGRAENYGYTF. DNA of the CDR3: TGTGCCAGTACCCTTGGCAGGGCCGAAAACTATGGCTACACCTTC.

The chain carries TRBV6-1 and TRBJ1-3; 7 bases agree with TRBD1. This CDR3 has 16 amino acids. Germline-derived CDR1 and CDR2 are MNHNS and SASEGT. With 5 bases clipped from V and 2 bases from J, the junction kept 9 bases outside the gene matches. The DNA of the CDR3 is TGTGCCAGCAGTAAAGGACAGGCCTTACCTGGAAACACCATATATTTT. Amino acid sequence: CASSKGQALPGNTIYF.

Here the CDR3 DNA reads TGTGCCAGCAGCCCCAACAGGGGTATCGATTCACCCCTCCACTTT. Amino acid sequence: CASSPNRGIDSPLHF. J is TRBJ1-6 and V is TRBV6-5, with TRBD1 matching over 7 bases. The trim removed 6 bases at V and 8 bases at J, leaving 10 bases unmatched. The CDR3 is 15 residues long. Germline V gene sequence: CDR1 MNHEY, CDR2 SVGAGI.

There are a few counts of this clone. The chain employs TRBV5-1 and TRBJ2-7; 8 positions match TRBD1. This CDR3 comprises 16 residues. The ends lost 1 base at V and 0 bases at J; junction bases unmatched: 6. Germline V gene sequence: CDR1 SGHRS, CDR2 YFSETQ. CDR3 amino acids: CASSLLDRVASYEQYF. The CDR3 coding sequence is TGCGCCAGCAGCTTGCTGGACAGGGTGGCCTCCTACGAGCAGTACTTC.

The chain joins TRBV18 to TRBJ2-7; D possibly corresponds to TRBD1 (7 bases). V was cut by 6 bases and J by 3 bases, with 24 bases left in between. The V gene's germline CDR1 is KGHSH and CDR2 LQKENI. The CDR3 totals 17 residues. CDR3 coding DNA: TGTGCCAGCTCCCCCGGGGGAACAGGGGAAAGGGGCTACGAGCAGTACTTC. Translating gives CASSPGGTGERGYEQYF.

This sequence joins TRBV4-1 and TRBJ1-4, with D unclear. The CDR3 covers 16 residues. Germline V gene sequence: CDR1 MGHRA, CDR2 YSYEKL. V was cut by 0 bases and J by 0 bases, with 8 bases left in between. CDR3 amino acids: CASSQDRVATNEKLFF. The CDR3 bases are TGCGCCAGCAGCCAAGATCGGGTTGCAACTAATGAAAAACTGTTTTTT.

This clone is a singleton in its sample. This chain links TRBV15 with TRBJ1-1, with 7 positions matching TRBD1. Trimming at V came to 9 bases and at J to 7 bases, leaving 11 bases not matched to a gene. The CDR3 is 13 amino acids. The germline gives CDR1 LNHNV, CDR2 YYDKDF (reference sequence). The DNA for the CDR3 is TGTGCCACTAAGACAGGGCTGGATAGTGAAGCTTTCTTT. Translating it yields CATKTGLDSEAFF.

This chain joins TRBV19 and TRBJ1-1; 8 bases agree with TRBD1. Trimming removed 3 bases from V and 10 bases from J; junction bases left unmatched: 1. The CDR3 extends over 11 amino acids. The V gene's germline CDR1 is LNHDA and CDR2 SQIVND (reference sequence). The CDR3 DNA reads as TGTGCCAGTAGTATCGGACAGGGAGCTTTCTTT. Amino acid sequence: CASSIGQGAFF.

Here the CDR3 reads CASSVDGILQETQYF. CDR3 nucleotide sequence: TGTGCCAGCAGCGTCGACGGGATACTCCAAGAGACCCAGTACTTC. The chain carries TRBV9 and TRBJ2-5; D is possibly TRBD2 (5 bases). The ends were cut back, 2 bases at V and 1 base at J, with 12 bases in the middle. This CDR3 has 15 amino acids. CDR1 and CDR2 (germline): SGDLS, YYNGEE.

This rearrangement joins TRBV29-1 to TRBJ2-1, with 12 nucleotides matching TRBD2. Germline CDR1 is SQVTM and CDR2 is ANQGSEA. This CDR3 is 16 amino acids long. V lost 6 bases, J lost 3 bases, and 9 bases stayed unmatched. Here the CDR3 reads CSVLAGGRGYYNEQFF. The CDR3 DNA reads TGCAGCGTCCTAGCGGGGGGGCGAGGCTACTACAATGAGCAGTTCTTC.

This clone has a single count. At one end, the junction sequence differs from germline, possibly due to a read error. V is TRBV7-9 and J is TRBJ2-7; D uncertain. This CDR3 has 12 residues. From germline, CDR1 is SEHNR and CDR2 FQNEAQ (reference sequence). CDR3 nucleotide sequence: TGTTCCAGCAGCTTAGTGGCAGTCGAGCAGTACTTC. Translated, it gives CSSSLVAVEQYF. The variable domain in full, with the rest retrieved from reference TRBV7-9 and TRBJ2-7, is DTGVSQNPRHKITKRGQNVTFRCDPISEHNRLYWYRQTLGQGPEFLTYFQNEAQLEKSRLLSDRFSAERPKGSFSTLEIQRTEQGDSAMYLCSSSLVAVEQYFGPGTRLTVT.

As DNA, the CDR3 is TGTGCCAGCAGTGAATCAGGGTTCACAGATACGCAGTATTTT. Protein: CASSESGFTDTQYF. V gene TRBV6-1 combines with J gene TRBJ2-3; D perhaps matches TRBD1 (5 bases). This CDR3 is 14 amino acids long. Trimming shortened V by 2 bases and J by 2 bases, and 8 bases separated the two germline ends. CDR1 is MNHNS and CDR2 is SASEGT in the germline V gene.

The chain has TRBV7-9 and TRBJ2-1; D gene ambiguous. The CDR3 totals 13 residues. The ends were cut back, 6 bases at V and 5 bases at J, with 11 bases in the middle. In germline, CDR1 is SEHNR, CDR2 FQNEAQ (reference sequence). The CDR3 bases are TGTGCCAGCAGTTCGTCCCTCGACAATGAGCAGTTCTTC. This codes for CASSSSLDNEQFF.

V and J are TRBV10-1 and TRBJ2-5, with D uncertain. V shed 3 bases and J shed 1 base, with 6 bases lying between them. Germline CDR1 is WNHNN and CDR2 is SYGVQD (reference sequence). This CDR3 is built from 13 residues. The CDR3 spells CASSDASQETQYF. DNA for the CDR3: TGCGCCAGCAGTGATGCTAGCCAAGAGACCCAGTACTTC.

V usage is TRBV4-1 and J usage is TRBJ2-7; 9 bases are a match to TRBD1. The CDR3 is 15 residues long. Germline assignment: CDR1 MGHRA and CDR2 YSYEKL. V dropped 4 bases and J dropped 5; count of bases not matched to a gene: 9. The CDR3 coding sequence is TGCGCCAGCAGCCGCGTTGGGACAGGGCGCGACGAGCAGTACTTC. This sequence encodes CASSRVGTGRDEQYF.